This TCR beta chain was documented in a study of technical replicates of blood from a few donors. Per germline, CDR1 MNHEY and CDR2 SMNVEV (reference sequence). The CDR3 runs to 22 residues. Trimming took 2 bases from V and 4 from J; bases not matched to a gene: 19. Data came from immunoSEQ multiplex PCR; TCRdb stores just in-frame clones and leaves some out. The sample has 75,000 to 95,000 clones, about nine tenths seen once. The chain employs TRBV27 and TRBJ2-6; the match to TRBD1 covers 11 bases. The clonotype was recovered from a human donor in good health. The sequenced material came from T cells isolated from PBMCs. This chain's CDR3 is CASSLAIHSGQGGIGGANVLTF. The CDR3 DNA reads as TGTGCCAGCAGTTTAGCGATCCATTCGGGACAGGGGGGGATCGGAGGGGCCAACGTCCTGACTTTC.